Listed below are T cell receptor beta chains from one sample, sequenced in a study of blood T cell repertoires in COVID-19. Clones were read by immunoSEQ multiplex PCR, and TCRdb kept only the in-frame ones, dropping some. The sample holds just under 65,000 clones, over 70% seen once. The sequenced sample consisted of peripheral blood. The receptors come from a human donor in a cohort sampled during active COVID-19. CDR3s leave out the opening cysteine and the closing phenylalanine or tryptophan. Each record gives: V gene, J gene, CDR3 protein.

>TRBV9|TRBJ2-6
ASSISRIAGANVLT
>TRBV24-1|TRBJ2-1
ATSDFRRDEQF
>TRBV5-1|TRBJ2-2
ASSPGQGSPSGTGELF
>TRBV5-4|TRBJ2-7
ASSNQGSTESEQY
>TRBV6-5|TRBJ1-2
ASSPRGKVKGYT
>TRBV4-1|TRBJ2-3
ASQLRDSRTDTQY
>TRBV7-9|TRBJ2-5
ASSSIRISGRAGETQY
>TRBV5-4|TRBJ2-3
ASSPARGMTSTDTQY
>TRBV15|TRBJ2-5
ATSVRYRETQY
>TRBV5-1|TRBJ2-1
ASSPGTGGSEQF
>TRBV7-6|TRBJ2-1
ASSLAPGGGAWSEQF
>TRBV14|TRBJ1-2
ASSQGGTGGGYT
>TRBV19|TRBJ1-2
ASSGTVSSNYGYT
>TRBV7-8|TRBJ2-7
ASSSRSYEQY
>TRBV5-1|TRBJ1-2
ASSYQNNYGYT
>TRBV7-8|TRBJ2-7
ASSLGGTGRSSYEQY
>TRBV2|TRBJ2-1
ASSPLGQGAHNEQF
>TRBV9|TRBJ2-1
ASSVSGGAVNEQF
>TRBV30|TRBJ2-3
AWSVYRDTQY
>TRBV7-9|TRBJ2-5
AGRTGSGETQY
>TRBV5-1|TRBJ1-2
ASSLGTGGTTESYT
>TRBV19|TRBJ1-2
ASSRAGGYT
>TRBV28|TRBJ2-5
ASSQAGETLRVQETQY
>TRBV3-1/TRBV3-2|TRBJ2-3
ASSQDLGTGVY
>TRBV7-2|TRBJ2-7
ASSLKPPGVAGVYEQY
>TRBV5-1|TRBJ2-1
ASSLISGGLDNEQF
>TRBV7-8|TRBJ2-2
ASSFYRATTGELF
>TRBV30|TRBJ2-5
ARSSGGLQETQY
>TRBV27|TRBJ1-2
ASSPTRTGFYGYT
>TRBV14|TRBJ2-7
ASSQGPRREQY
>TRBV14|TRBJ2-2
ASSQHPGQGANTGELF
>TRBV6-1|TRBJ2-7
ASSEWPRSSYEQY
>TRBV2|TRBJ2-2
ASRAGTANTGELF
>TRBV5-1|TRBJ1-1
ASSLAQVGDEAF
>TRBV5-6|TRBJ2-3
ASSLRRTSTDTQY
>TRBV5-4|TRBJ1-3
ASSWDISNTIY